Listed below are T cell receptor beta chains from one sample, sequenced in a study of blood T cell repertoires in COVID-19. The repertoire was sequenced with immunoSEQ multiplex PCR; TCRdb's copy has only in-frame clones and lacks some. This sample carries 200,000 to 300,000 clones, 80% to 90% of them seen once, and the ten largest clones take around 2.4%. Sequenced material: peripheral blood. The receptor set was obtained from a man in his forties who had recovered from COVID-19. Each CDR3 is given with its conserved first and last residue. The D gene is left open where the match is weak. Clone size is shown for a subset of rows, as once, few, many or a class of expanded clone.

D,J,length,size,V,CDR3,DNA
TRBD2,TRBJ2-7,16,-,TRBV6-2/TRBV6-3,CASSLAGGLLSYEQYF,TGTGCCAGCAGTCTAGCGGGGGGGCTACTCTCCTACGAGCAGTACTTC
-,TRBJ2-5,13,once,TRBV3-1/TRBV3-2,CASSQGAQETQYF,TGTGCCAGCAGCCAGGGAGCTCAAGAGACCCAGTACTTC
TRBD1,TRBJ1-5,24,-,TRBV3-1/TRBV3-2,CASTLYPFLRPRDRGKVVNQPQHF,TGTGCCAGCACCCTTTACCCCTTTCTCCGTCCCCGGGACAGGGGCAAGGTTGTCAATCAGCCCCAGCATTTT
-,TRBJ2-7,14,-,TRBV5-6,CASSLQGGHDEQYF,TGTGCCAGCAGCTTGCAAGGGGGTCACGACGAGCAGTACTTC
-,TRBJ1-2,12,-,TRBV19,CASSIGQWGYTF,TGTGCCAGTAGTATCGGACAGTGGGGCTACACCTTC
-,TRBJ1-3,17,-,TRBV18,CASSPRNPGHSGNTIYF,TGTGCCAGCTCACCAAGGAATCCGGGACACTCTGGAAACACCATATATTTT
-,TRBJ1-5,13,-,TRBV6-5,CASRRDNNQPQHF,TGTGCCAGCAGACGGGACAACAATCAGCCCCAGCATTTT
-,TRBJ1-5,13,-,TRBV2,CASSFGENQPQHF,TGTGCCAGCAGTTTCGGAGAGAATCAGCCCCAGCATTTT
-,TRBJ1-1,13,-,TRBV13,CASSEGENTEAFF,TGTGCCAGCTCCGAGGGGGAGAACACTGAAGCTTTCTTT
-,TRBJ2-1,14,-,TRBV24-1,CATSDSGSYNEQFF,TGTGCCACCAGTGACAGCGGCTCCTACAATGAGCAGTTCTTC
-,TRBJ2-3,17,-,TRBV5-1,CASSLGSTAASTDTQYF,TGCGCCAGCAGCTTGGGCTCGACAGCAGCAAGCACAGATACGCAGTATTTT
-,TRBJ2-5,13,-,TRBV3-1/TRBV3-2,CASSQDGKETQYF,TGTGCCAGCAGCCAAGACGGGAAAGAGACCCAGTACTTC
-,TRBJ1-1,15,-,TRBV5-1,CASSLSGAKNTEAFF,TGCGCCAGCAGCTTGTCAGGGGCCAAGAACACTGAAGCTTTCTTT
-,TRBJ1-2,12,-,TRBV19,CASSGEIYGYTF,TGTGCCAGTAGTGGAGAGATATATGGCTACACCTTC